This T cell receptor beta chain was recorded in a study of blood T cell repertoires in COVID-19. Background on the study: T cells, B-cell-depleted T cells, or PBMCs provided the cDNA or gDNA that served as material.

Participant age was about 18 to 95 years, and participants resided in fewer than 25 US areas. In Cohort 3, a recovered donor had either two negative PCRs, clearance, or symptom resolution. Produced via immunoSEQ multiplex PCR; TCRdb's table is partial and in-frame only. Of 250,000 or so clones in the sample, about 85% were seen once. Germline V gives CDR1 WNHNN, CDR2 SYGVQD (reference sequence). Trimming removed 3 bases at V and 4 bases at J, with 12 bases between. CDR3 length: 14 residues. The source material was PBMCs or T cells enriched from blood (not recorded which). The clonotype was recovered from a young man who had recovered from COVID-19. This sequence joins TRBV10-1 and TRBJ1-2; D gene uncertain. Here the CDR3 reads CASSESGRAYGYTF. The CDR3 region has the DNA TGCGCCAGCAGTGAATCGGGGAGGGCCTATGGCTACACCTTC.